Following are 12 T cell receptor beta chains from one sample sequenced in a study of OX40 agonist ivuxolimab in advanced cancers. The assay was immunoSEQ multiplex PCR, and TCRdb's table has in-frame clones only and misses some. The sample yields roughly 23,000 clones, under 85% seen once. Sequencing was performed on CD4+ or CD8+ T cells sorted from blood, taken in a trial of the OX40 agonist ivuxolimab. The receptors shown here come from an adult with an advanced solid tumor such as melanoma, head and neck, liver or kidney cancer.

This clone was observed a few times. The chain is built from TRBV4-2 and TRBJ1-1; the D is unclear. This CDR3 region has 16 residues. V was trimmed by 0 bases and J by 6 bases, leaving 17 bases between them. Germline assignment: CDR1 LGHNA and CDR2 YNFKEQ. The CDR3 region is CASSQDRAAAPSEAFF. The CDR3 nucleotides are TGTGCCAGCAGCCAAGATCGGGCGGCGGCCCCCTCTGAAGCTTTCTTT.

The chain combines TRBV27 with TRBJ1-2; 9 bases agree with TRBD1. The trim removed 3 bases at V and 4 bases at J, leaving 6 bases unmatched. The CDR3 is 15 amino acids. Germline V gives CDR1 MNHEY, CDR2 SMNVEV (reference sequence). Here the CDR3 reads CASSFRDRATYGYTF. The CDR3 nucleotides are TGTGCCAGCAGTTTTCGGGACAGGGCCACCTATGGCTACACCTTC.

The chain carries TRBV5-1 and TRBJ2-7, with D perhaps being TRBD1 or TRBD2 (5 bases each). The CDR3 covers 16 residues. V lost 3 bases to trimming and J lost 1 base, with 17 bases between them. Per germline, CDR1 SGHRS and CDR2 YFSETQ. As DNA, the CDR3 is TGCGCCAGCAGCTCATCCGGGGCTGGTATTTCCTACGAGCAGTACTTC. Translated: CASSSSGAGISYEQYF.

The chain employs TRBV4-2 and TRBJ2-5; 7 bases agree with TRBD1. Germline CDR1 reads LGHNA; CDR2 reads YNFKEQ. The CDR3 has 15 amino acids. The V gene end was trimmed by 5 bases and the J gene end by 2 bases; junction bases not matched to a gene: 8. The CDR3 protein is CASSSRDRGQETQYF. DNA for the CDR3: TGTGCCAGCAGCTCCAGGGACAGAGGGCAAGAGACCCAGTACTTC.

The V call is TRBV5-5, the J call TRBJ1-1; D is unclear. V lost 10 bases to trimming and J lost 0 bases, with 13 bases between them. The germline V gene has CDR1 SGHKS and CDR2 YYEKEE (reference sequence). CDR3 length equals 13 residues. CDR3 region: CASPGPLNTEAFF. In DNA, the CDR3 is TGTGCCTCCCCGGGCCCGTTGAACACTGAAGCTTTCTTT. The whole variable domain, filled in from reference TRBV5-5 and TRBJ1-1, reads DAGVTQSPTHLIKTRGQQVTLRCSPISGHKSVSWYQQVLGQGPQFIFQYYEKEERGRGNFPDRFSARQFPNYSSELNVNALLLGDSALYLCASPGPLNTEAFFGQGTRLTVV.

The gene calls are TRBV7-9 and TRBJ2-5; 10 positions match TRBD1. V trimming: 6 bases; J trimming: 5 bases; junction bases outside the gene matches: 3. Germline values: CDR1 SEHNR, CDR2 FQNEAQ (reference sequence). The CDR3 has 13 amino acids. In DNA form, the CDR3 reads TGTGCCAGCAGATTGACAGGGGGCGAGACCCAGTACTTC. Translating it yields CASRLTGGETQYF.

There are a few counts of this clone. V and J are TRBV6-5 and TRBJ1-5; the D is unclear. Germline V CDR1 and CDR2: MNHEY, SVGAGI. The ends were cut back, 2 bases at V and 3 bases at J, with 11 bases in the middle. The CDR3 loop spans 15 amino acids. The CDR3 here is CASSYGLTSNQPQHF. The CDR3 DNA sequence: TGTGCCAGCAGTTACGGCCTTACCTCCAATCAGCCCCAGCATTTT.

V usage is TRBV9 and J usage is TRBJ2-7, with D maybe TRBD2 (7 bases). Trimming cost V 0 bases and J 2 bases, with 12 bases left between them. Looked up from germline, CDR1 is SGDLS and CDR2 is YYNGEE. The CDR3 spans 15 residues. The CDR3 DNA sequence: TGTGCCAGCAGCGTAGGCGGGGGCAGTACCTACGAGCAGTACTTC. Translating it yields CASSVGGGSTYEQYF.

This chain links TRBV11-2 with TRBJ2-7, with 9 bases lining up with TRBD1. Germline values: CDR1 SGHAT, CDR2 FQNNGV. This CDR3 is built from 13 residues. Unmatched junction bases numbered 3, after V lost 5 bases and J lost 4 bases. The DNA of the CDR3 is TGTGCCAGCAGCCGGGGACAGGGATACGAGCAGTACTTC. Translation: CASSRGQGYEQYF.

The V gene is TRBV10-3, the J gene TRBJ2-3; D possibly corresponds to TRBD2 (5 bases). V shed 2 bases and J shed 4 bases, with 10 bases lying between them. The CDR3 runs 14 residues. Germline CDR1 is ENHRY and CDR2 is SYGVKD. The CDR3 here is CAISEGESPDTQYF. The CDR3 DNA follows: TGTGCCATCAGTGAGGGGGAGTCCCCAGATACGCAGTATTTT.

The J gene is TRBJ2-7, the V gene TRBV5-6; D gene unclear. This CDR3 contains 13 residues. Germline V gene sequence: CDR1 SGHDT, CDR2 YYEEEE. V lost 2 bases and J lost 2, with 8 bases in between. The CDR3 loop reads CASSFRTTYEQYF. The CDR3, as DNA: TGTGCCAGCAGCTTCCGTACCACCTACGAGCAGTACTTC.

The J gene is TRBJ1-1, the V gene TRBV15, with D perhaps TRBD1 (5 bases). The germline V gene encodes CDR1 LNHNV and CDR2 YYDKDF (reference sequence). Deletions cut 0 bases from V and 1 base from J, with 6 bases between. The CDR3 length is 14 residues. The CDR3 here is CATSRDTGNTEAFF. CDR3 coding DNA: TGTGCCACCAGCAGAGATACAGGGAACACTGAAGCTTTCTTT.